The sequence of this TCR beta chain was determined in a study of blood T cell repertoires in COVID-19 (TCRdb year 2020). With respect to the entire study: Samples covering the acute and convalescent phases of COVID-19 were provided by collaborators in the United States, Italy and Spain. The prospective study material was composed of cDNA or gDNA derived from T cells, B-cell-depleted T cells, or PBMCs. The dataset comprised deeply sampled blood TCRbeta repertoires from subjects exposed to, actively infected with, or recovered from COVID-19. A freely available public database, intended as a resource for researchers studying the immune response to SARS-CoV-2, is where the repertoires were released. Samples came from the ongoing ImmuneRACE study (first 160 participants) plus 1,254 subjects from 6 global collaborators. A de-identified subject ID, COVID-19 status, age in years and sex were almost always included in the sample metadata. Where available, HLA class I and class II types were obtained from metadata supplied by the sample provider rather than from assay-based typing.

The CDR3 holds 15 amino acids from the cysteine to the phenylalanine. Only the CDR3 DNA stays, 45 bases, in frame from base 1. CDR1 WNHNN and CDR2 SYGVQD were looked up in the germline V gene (reference sequence). At the junction V is shortened by 3 bases and J by 6 bases, with 15 bases in between. Points the paper makes about the study in general: Clinical and demographic metadata were provided uncurated, with the amount varying by source and participant.

Whole blood was collected in K2EDTA tubes by collaborating institutions according to the institutions' own protocols. Collaborator samples were shipped for TCRbeta analysis as frozen whole blood, isolated PBMCs, or DNA extracted from either sample type. The immunoSEQ Assay, a bias-controlled multiplex PCR, was used to amplify TCRbeta CDR3 regions from genomic DNA. The original methods were these. Within the assay, amplification of reference gene primers was used to estimate how many nucleated cells each sample contained. To quantify the absolute abundance of each unique TCRbeta CDR3 rearrangement, sequence reads were collapsed and filtered. For each sample, productive Simpson clonality was calculated as the square root of Simpson's diversity index across productive rearrangements. Held by TCRdb, this immuneACCESS table contains in-frame sequences only and omits some clones. Under half of the omission traces to an unresolved V gene where checked; the cause of the rest is unknown. That table furnishes V, J and clone size, whereas the DNA furnished D and trimming. This sample holds 50,000 or so clones; 85% to 90% were observed only once. Roughly a quarter of the sample belongs to the ten largest clones.

Turning to this clone: The antigen it binds to is not known. Base qualities were left out, and no much larger clone turns up one base away.

This TCR was sampled from a human donor in a cohort sampled during active COVID-19. The specimen was peripheral blood. Recombination connected TRBV10-1 to TRBJ2-1, with TRBD1 as a weak D call on 6 bases. This receptor carries the CDR3 CASSDPRTASNEQFF. The sequenced DNA is TGCGCCAGCAGTGACCCGCGGACAGCGAGCAATGAGCAGTTCTTC.